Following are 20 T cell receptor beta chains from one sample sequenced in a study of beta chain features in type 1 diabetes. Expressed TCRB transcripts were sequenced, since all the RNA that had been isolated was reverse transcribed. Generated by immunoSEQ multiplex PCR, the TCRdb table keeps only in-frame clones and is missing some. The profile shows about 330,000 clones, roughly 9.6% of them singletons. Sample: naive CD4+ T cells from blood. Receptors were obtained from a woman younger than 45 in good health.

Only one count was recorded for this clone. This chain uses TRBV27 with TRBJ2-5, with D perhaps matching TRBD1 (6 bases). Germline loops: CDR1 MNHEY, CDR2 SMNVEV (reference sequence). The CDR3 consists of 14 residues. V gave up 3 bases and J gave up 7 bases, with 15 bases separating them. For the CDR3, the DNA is TGTGCCAGCAGTTTCAGGGGAGCGCGCGCGACCCAGTACTTC. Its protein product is CASSFRGARATQYF.

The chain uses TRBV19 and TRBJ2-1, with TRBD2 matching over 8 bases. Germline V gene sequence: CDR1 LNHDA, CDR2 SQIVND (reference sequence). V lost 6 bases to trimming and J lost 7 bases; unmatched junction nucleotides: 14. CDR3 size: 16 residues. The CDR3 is CASRQAGSGRVNEQFF. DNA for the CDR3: TGTGCCAGTAGACAGGCGGGAAGCGGGAGAGTAAATGAGCAGTTCTTC.

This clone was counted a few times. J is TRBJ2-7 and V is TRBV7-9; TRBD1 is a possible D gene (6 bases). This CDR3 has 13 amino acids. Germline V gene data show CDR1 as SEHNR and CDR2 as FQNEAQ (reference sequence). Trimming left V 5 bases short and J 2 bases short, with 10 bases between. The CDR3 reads CASSQGQPYEQYF. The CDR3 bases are TGTGCCAGCAGCCAAGGACAGCCCTACGAGCAGTACTTC.

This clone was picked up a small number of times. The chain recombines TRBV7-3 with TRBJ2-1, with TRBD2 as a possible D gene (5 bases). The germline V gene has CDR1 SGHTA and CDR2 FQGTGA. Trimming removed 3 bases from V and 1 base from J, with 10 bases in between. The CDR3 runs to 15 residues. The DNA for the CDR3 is TGTGCCAGCAGCTTGGGGAGCGGTTCCTACAATGAGCAGTTCTTC. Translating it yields CASSLGSGSYNEQFF.

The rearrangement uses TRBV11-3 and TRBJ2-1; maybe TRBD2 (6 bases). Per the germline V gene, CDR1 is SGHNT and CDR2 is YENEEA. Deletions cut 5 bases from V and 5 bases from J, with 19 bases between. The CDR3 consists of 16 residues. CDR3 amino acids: CASSVEAGGENNEQFF. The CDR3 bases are TGTGCCAGCAGCGTGGAGGCCGGCGGGGAGAACAATGAGCAGTTCTTC.

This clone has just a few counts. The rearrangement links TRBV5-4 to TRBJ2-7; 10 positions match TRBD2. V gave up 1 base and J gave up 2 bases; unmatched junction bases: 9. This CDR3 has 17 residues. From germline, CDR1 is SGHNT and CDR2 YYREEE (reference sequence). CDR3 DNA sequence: TGTGCCAGCAGCTTGATCGTTCTAGCGGGAGTGGCCTACGAGCAGTACTTC. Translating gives CASSLIVLAGVAYEQYF. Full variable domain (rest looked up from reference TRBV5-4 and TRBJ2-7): ETGVTQSPTHLIKTRGQQVTLRCSSQSGHNTVSWYQQALGQGPQFIFQYYREEENGRGNFPPRFSGLQFPNYSSELNVNALELDDSALYLCASSLIVLAGVAYEQYFGPGTRLTVT.

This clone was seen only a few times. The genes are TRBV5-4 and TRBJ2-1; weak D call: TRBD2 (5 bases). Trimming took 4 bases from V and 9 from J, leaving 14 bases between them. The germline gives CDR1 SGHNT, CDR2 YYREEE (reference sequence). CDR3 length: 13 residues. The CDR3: CASSINTRFEQFF. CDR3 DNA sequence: TGTGCCAGCAGCATAAACACTAGATTTGAGCAGTTCTTC.

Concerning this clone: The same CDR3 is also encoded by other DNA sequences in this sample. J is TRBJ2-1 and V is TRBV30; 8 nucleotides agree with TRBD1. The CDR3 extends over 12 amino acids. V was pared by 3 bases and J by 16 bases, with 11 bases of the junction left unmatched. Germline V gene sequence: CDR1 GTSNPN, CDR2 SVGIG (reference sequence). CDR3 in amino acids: CAWSLTGTGVFF. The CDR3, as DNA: TGTGCCTGGAGCCTAACCGGGACAGGTGTATTCTTC.

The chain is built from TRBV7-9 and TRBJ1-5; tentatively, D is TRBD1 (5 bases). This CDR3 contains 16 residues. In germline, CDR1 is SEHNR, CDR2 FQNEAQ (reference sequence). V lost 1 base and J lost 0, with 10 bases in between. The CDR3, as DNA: TGTGCCAGCAGCTTAGGGGTGGGGGGTAGCAATCAGCCCCAGCATTTT. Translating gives CASSLGVGGSNQPQHF.

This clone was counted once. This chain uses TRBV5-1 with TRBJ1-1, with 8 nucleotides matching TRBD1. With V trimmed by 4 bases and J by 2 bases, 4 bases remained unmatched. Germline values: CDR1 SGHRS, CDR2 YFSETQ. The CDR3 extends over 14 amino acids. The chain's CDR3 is CASSRGQGNTEAFF. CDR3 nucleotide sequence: TGCGCCAGCAGCAGAGGACAGGGCAACACTGAAGCTTTCTTT. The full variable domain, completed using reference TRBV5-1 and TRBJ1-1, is KAGVTQTPRYLIKTRGQQVTLSCSPISGHRSVSWYQQTPGQGLQFLFEYFSETQRNKGNFPGRFSGRQFSNSRSEMNVSTLELGDSALYLCASSRGQGNTEAFFGQGTRLTVV.

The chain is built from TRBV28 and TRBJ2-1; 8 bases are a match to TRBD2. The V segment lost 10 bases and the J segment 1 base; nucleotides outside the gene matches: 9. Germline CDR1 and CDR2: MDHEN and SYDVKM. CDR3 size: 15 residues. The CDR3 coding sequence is TGTGCCACCACTCGGACTAGCCGGTCCTACAATGAGCAGTTCTTC. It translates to CATTRTSRSYNEQFF.

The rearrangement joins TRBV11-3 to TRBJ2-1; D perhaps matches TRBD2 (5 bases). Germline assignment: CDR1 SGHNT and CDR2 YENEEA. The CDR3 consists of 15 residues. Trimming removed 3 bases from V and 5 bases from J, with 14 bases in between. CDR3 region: CASSFTLVGDNEQFF. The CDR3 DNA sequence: TGTGCCAGCAGCTTCACACTAGTAGGAGACAATGAGCAGTTCTTC.

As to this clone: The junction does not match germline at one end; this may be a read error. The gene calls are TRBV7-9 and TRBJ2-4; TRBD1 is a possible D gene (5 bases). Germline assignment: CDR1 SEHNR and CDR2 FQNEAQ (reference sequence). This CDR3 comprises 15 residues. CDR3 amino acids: CASSLLLGARNIQYF. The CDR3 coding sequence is TGTGCCAGCAGCTTATTGTTAGGGGCCAGAAACATTCAGTACTTC.

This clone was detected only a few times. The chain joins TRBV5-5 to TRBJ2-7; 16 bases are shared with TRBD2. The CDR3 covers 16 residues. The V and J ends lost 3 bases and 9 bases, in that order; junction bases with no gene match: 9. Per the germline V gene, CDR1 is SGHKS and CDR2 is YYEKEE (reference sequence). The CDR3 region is CASSSGGTSGRAGQYF. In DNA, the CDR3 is TGTGCCAGCAGCTCCGGTGGGACTAGCGGGAGGGCCGGGCAGTACTTC.

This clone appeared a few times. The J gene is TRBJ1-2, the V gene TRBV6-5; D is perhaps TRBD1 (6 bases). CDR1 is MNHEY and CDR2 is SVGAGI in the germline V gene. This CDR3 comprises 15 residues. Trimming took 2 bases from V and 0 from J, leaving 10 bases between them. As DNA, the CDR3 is TGTGCCAGCAGTTACGATGGACAGACTAACTATGGCTACACCTTC. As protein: CASSYDGQTNYGYTF.

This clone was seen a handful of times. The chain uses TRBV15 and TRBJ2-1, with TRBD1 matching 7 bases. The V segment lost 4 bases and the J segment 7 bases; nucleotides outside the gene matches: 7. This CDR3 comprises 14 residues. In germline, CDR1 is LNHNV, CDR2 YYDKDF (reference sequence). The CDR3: CATSKADRRNEQFF. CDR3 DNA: TGTGCCACCAGCAAGGCGGACAGGAGGAATGAGCAGTTCTTC.

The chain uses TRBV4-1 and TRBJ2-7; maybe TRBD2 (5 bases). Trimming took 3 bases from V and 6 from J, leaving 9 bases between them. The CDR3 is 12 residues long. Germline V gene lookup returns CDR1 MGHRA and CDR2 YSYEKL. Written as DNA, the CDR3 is TGCGCCAGCAGCCAGATAGGAGGCGAGCAGTACTTC. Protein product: CASSQIGGEQYF.

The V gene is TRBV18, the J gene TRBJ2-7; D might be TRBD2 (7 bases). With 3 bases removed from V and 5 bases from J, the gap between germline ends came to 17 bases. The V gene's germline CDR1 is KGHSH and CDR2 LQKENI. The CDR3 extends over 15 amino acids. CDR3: CASSPGGLNGNEQYF. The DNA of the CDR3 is TGTGCCAGCTCACCCGGGGGGCTAAATGGGAACGAGCAGTACTTC.

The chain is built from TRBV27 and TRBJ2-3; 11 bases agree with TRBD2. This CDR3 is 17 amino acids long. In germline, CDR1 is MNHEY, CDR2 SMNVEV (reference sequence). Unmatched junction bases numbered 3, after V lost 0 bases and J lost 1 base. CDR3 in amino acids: CASSLSPGLAGTDTQYF. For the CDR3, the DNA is TGTGCCAGCAGTTTATCCCCGGGACTAGCGGGCACAGATACGCAGTATTTT.

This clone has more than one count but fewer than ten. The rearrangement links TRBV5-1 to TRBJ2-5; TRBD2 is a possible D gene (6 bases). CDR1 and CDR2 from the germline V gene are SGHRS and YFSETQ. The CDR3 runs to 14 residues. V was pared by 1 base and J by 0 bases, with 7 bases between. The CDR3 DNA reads TGCGCCAGCAGCTTGTCGGGGGACCAAGAGACCCAGTACTTC. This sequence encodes CASSLSGDQETQYF.